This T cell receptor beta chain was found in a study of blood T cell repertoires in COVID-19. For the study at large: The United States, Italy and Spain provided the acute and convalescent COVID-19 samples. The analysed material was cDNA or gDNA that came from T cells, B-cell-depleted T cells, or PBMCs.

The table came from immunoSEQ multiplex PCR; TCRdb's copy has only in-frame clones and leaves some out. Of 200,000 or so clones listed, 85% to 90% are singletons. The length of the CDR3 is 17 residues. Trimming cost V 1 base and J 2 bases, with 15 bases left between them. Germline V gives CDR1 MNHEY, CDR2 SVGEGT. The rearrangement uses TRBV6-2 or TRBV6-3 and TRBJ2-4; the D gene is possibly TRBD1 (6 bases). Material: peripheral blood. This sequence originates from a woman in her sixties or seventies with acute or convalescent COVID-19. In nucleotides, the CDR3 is TGTGCCAGCAGTTACTACATCCTCACAGGGACCAAAAACATTCAGTACTTC. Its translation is CASSYYILTGTKNIQYF.